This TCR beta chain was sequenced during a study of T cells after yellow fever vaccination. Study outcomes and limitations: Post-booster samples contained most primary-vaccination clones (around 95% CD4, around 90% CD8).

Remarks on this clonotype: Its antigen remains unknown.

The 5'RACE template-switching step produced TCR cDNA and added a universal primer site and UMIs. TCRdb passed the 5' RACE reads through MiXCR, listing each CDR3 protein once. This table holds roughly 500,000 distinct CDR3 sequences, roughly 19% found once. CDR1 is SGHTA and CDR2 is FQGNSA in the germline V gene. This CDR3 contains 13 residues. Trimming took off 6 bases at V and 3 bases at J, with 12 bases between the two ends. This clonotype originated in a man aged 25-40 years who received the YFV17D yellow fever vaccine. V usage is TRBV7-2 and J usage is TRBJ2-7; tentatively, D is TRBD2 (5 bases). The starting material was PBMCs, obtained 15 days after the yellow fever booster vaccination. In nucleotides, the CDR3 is TGTGCCAGCAGTCCTCCGGGGATCTACGAGCAGTACTTC. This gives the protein CASSPPGIYEQYF.